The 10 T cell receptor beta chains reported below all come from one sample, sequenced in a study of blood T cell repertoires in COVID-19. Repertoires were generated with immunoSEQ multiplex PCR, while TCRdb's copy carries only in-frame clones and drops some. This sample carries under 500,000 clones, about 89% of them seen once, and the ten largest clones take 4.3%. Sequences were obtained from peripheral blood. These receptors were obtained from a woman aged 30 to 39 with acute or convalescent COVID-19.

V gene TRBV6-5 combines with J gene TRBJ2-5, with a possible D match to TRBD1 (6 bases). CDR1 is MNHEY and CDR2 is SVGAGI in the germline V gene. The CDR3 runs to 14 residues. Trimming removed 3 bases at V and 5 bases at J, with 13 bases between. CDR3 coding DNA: TGTGCCAGCAGTTATCAGCCAGGGGAGGAGACCCAGTACTTC. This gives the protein CASSYQPGEETQYF.

The CDR3 protein is CASSRSGGGGDTQYF. CDR3 DNA sequence: TGTGCCAGCAGCAGAAGCGGGGGAGGGGGAGATACGCAGTATTTT. This chain links TRBV9 with TRBJ2-3; 8 bases are a match to TRBD2. J lost 5 bases, V lost 4 bases, and 9 bases had no gene match. This CDR3 comprises 15 residues. Per the germline V gene, CDR1 is SGDLS and CDR2 is YYNGEE. Full variable domain (remainder filled in from reference TRBV9 and TRBJ2-3): DSGVTQTPKHLITATGQRVTLRCSPRSGDLSVYWYQQSLDQGLQFLIQYYNGEERAKGNILERFSAQQFPDLHSELNLSSLELGDSALYFCASSRSGGGGDTQYFGPGTRLTVL.

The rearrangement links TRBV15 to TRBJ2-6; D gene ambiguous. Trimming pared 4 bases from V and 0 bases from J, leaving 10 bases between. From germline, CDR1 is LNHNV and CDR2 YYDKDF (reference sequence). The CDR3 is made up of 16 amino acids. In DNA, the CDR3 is TGTGCCACCAGCACCTCTCTTAGCTCTGGGGCCAACGTCCTGACTTTC. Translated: CATSTSLSSGANVLTF.

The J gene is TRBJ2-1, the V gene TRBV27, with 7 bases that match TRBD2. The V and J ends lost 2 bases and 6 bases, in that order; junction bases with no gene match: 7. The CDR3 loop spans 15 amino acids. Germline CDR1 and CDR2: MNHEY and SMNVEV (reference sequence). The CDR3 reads CASSLPGTIPNEQFF. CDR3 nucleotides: TGTGCCAGCAGTTTACCCGGGACTATCCCCAATGAGCAGTTCTTC.

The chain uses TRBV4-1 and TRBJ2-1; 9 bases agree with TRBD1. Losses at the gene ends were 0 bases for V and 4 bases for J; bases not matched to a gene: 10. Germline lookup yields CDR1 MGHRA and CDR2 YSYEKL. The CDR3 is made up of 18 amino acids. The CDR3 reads CASSQDLVRDRAYNEQFF. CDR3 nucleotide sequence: TGCGCCAGCAGCCAAGATTTGGTGAGGGACAGGGCATACAATGAGCAGTTCTTC.

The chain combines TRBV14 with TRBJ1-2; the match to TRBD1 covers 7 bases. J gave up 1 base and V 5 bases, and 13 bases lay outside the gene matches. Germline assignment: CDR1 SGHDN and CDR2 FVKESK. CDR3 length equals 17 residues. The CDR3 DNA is TGTGCCAGCAGCGACACAATTTCGACAGGGAATAACTATGGCTACACCTTC. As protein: CASSDTISTGNNYGYTF.

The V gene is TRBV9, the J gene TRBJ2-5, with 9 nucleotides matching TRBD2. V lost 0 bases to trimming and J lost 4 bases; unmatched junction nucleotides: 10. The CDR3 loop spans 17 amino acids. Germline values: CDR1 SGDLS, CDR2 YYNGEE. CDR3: CASSVAPLRGGRETQYF. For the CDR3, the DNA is TGTGCCAGCAGCGTAGCACCCTTGCGGGGGGGCCGAGAGACCCAGTACTTC.

The chain's CDR3 is CSVGGVEQFF. CDR3 in DNA: TGCAGTGTCGGGGGGGTTGAGCAGTTCTTC. J is TRBJ2-1 and V is TRBV20-1, with 8 bases that match TRBD2. With 7 bases clipped from V and 9 bases from J, the junction kept 2 bases outside the gene matches. CDR1 and CDR2 from the germline V gene are DFQATT and SNEGSKA (reference sequence). The CDR3 loop spans 10 amino acids.

CDR3 sequence: CAGGLAGARQYF. The CDR3 nucleotides are TGTGCCGGGGGACTAGCGGGGGCTAGGCAGTACTTC. V is TRBV2 and J is TRBJ2-7; TRBD2 matches at 14 bases. The CDR3 loop spans 12 amino acids. V dropped 11 bases and J dropped 9; count of bases not matched to a gene: 6. The germline CDR1 and CDR2 sequences are SNHLY and FYNNEI.

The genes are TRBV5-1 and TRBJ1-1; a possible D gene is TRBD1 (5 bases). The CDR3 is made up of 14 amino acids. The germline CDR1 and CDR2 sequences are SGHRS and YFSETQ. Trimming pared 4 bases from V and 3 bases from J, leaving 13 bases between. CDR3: CASSGVGADTEAFF. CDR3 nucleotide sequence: TGCGCCAGCAGCGGGGTAGGGGCGGACACTGAAGCTTTCTTT.